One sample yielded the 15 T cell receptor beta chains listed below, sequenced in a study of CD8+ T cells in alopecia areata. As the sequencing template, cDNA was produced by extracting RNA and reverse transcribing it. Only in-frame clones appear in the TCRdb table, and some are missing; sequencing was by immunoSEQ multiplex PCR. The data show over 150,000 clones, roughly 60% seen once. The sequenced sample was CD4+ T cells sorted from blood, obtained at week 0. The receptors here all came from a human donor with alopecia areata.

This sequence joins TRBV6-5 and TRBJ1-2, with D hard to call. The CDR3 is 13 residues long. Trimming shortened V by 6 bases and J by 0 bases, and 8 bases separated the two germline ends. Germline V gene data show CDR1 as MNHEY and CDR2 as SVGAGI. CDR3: CASSRSANYGYTF. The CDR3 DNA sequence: TGTGCCAGCAGCCGCAGCGCTAACTATGGCTACACCTTC.

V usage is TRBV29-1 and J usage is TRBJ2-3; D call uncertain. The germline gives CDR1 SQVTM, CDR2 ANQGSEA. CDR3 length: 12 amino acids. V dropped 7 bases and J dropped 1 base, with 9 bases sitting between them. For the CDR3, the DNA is TGCAGCGGGGATATGGGCACAGATACGCAGTATTTT. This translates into CSGDMGTDTQYF.

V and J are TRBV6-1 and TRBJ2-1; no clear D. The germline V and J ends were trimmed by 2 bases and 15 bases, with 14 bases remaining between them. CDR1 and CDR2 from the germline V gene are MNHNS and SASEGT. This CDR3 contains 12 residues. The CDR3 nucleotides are TGTGCCAGCAGTGAATCTTGGCAGGCGCTGTTCTTC. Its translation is CASSESWQALFF.

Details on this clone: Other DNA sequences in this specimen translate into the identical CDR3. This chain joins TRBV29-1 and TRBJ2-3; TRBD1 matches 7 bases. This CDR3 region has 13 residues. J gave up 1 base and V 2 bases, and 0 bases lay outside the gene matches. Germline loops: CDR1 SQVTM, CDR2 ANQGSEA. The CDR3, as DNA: TGCAGCGTTGAAACAGGGGGCACAGATACGCAGTATTTT. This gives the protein CSVETGGTDTQYF.

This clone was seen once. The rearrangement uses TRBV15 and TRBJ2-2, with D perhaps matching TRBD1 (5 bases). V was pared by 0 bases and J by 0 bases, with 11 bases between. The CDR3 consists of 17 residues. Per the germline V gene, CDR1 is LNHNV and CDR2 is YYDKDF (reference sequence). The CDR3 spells CATSRDKVTANTGELFF. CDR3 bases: TGTGCCACCAGCAGAGATAAGGTGACAGCGAACACCGGGGAGCTGTTTTTT.

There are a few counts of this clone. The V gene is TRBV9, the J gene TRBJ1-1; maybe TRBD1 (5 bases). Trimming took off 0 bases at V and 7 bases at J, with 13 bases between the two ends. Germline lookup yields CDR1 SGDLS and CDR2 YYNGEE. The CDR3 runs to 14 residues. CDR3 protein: CASSVGSGGHEAFF. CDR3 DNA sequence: TGTGCCAGCAGCGTAGGTTCTGGGGGTCATGAAGCTTTCTTT.

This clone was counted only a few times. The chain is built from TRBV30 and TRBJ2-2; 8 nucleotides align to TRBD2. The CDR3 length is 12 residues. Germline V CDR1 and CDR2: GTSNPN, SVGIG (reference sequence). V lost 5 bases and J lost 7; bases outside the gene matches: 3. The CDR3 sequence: CAWGTSIGELFF. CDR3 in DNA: TGTGCCTGGGGGACTAGTATCGGGGAGCTGTTTTTT.

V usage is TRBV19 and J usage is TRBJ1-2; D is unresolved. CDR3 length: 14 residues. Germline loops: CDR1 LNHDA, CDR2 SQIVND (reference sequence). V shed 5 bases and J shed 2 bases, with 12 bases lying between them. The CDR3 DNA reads TGTGCCAGTAGTTTGACGGGTGCCAACTATGGCTACACCTTC. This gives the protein CASSLTGANYGYTF.

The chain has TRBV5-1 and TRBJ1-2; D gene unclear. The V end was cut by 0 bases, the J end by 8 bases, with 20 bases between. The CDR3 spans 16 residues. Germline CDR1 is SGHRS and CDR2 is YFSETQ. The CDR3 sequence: CASSLELGPLRRGYTF. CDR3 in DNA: TGCGCCAGCAGCTTGGAACTCGGGCCCCTCCGGAGAGGCTACACCTTC.

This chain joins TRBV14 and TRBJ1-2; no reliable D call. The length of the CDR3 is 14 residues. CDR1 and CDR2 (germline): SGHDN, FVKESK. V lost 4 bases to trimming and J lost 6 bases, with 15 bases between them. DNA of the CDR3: TGTGCCAGCAGCCCTCGTTTAGGGTTGAATGGCTACACCTTC. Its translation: CASSPRLGLNGYTF.

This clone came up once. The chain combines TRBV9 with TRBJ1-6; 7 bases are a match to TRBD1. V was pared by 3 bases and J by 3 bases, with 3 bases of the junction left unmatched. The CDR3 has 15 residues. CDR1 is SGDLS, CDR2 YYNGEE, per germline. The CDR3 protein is CASSGGTDYNSPLHF. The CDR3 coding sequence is TGTGCCAGCAGCGGAGGGACAGACTATAATTCACCCCTCCACTTT.

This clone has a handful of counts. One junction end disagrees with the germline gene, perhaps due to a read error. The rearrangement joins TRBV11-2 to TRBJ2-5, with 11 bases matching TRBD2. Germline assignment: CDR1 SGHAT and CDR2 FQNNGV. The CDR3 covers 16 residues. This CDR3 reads CASSQDLLAGDQSQYF. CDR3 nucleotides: TGCGCCAGCAGCCAAGATCTACTAGCGGGGGACCAGTCCCAGTACTTC.

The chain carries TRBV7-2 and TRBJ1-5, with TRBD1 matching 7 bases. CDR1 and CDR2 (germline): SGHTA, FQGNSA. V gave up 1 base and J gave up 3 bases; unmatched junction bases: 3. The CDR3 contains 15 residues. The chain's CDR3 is CASSLGTGVNQPQHF. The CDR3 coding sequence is TGTGCCAGCAGCTTAGGTACAGGGGTCAATCAGCCCCAGCATTTT.

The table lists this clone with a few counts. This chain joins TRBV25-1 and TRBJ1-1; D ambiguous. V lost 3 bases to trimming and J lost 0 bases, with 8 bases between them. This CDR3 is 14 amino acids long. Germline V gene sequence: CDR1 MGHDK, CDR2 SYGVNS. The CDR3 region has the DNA TGTGCCAGCAGTGATTCTAACCTGAACACTGAAGCTTTCTTT. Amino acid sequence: CASSDSNLNTEAFF.

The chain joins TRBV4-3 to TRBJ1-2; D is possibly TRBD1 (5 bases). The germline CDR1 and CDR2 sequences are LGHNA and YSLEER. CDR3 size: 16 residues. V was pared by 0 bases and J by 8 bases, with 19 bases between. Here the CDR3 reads CASSQDREGSRRGYTF. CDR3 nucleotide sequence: TGCGCCAGCAGCCAAGATAGGGAGGGGAGCAGACGCGGCTACACCTTC.